What follows describes a single TCR beta chain. Its antigen is unidentified. V lost 6 bases and J lost 1; bases outside the gene matches: 9. Germline V gives CDR1 SNHLY, CDR2 FYNNEI. The CDR3 is made up of 15 amino acids. Vbeta (60) and Jbeta (13) primers were used in the PCR. Using immunoSEQ multiplex PCR, the repertoire was profiled, and TCRdb retains in-frame clones only, with some absent. The table includes around 65,000 clones, around three quarters detected once. The data were obtained in a study of cytomegalovirus exposure and HLA in healthy donors. Study-wide findings and caveats: The authors later linked a missense DCLRE1C variant to TCR beta V- and J-gene trimming. The authors enumerated 150 to 200 TCR beta chains as linked to cytomegalovirus.

V usage is TRBV2 and J usage is TRBJ2-7; 7 nucleotides agree with TRBD1. The receptor was derived from a woman in her 30s in good health and CMV-seronegative. Sequencing was done on a sample of PBMCs. CDR3 region: CASREQGKGSYEQYF. The CDR3 bases are TGTGCCAGCAGAGAACAGGGGAAAGGATCCTACGAGCAGTACTTC.